This T cell receptor (beta chain) was retrieved from a study of blood T cell repertoires in COVID-19. About the study: Nucleic acid was either cDNA or gDNA, and it came from T cells, B-cell-depleted T cells, or PBMCs.

Authors' data handling: Cell counts per sample came from amplifying reference gene primers. This table comes from immunoSEQ multiplex PCR, and its TCRdb copy is limited to in-frame clones, with some not included. The DNA was the basis for D and trimming; V, J and clone size are from that table. The data show tens of thousands of clones, approximately 78% seen once. This clone was seen a handful of times. CDR3 size: 16 residues. The germline V gene encodes CDR1 SNHLY and CDR2 FYNNEI. Trimming took off 8 bases at V and 2 bases at J, with 18 bases between the two ends. The chain employs TRBV2 and TRBJ2-2, with D maybe TRBD1 (6 bases). This sequence originates from a woman aged 55-69 years with acute or convalescent COVID-19. Sequenced input: peripheral blood. CDR3 in amino acids: CASQAHRTVNTGELFF. DNA for the CDR3: TGTGCCAGCCAGGCCCACCGGACAGTTAACACCGGGGAGCTGTTTTTT.